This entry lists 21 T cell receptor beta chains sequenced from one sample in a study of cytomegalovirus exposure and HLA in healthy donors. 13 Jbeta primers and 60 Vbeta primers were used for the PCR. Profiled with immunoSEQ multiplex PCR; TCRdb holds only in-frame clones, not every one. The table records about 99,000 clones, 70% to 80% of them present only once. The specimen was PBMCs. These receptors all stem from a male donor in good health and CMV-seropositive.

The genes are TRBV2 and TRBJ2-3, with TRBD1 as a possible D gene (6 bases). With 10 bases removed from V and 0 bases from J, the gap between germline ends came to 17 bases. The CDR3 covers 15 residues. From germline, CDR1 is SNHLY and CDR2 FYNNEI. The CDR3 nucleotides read TGTGCCACCTCTTTTGGGGGCACTAGCACAGATACGCAGTATTTT. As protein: CATSFGGTSTDTQYF.

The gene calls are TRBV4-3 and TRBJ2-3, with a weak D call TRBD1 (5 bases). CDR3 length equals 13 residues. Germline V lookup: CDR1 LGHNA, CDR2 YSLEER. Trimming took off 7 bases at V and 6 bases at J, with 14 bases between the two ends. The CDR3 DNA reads TGCGCCAGCAAAGATAGGGGTTCCGATACGCAGTATTTT. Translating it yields CASKDRGSDTQYF.

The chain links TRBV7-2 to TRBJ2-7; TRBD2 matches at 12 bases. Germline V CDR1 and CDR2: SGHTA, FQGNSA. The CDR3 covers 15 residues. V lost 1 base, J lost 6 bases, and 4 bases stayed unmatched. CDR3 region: CASSLELAGGSEQYF. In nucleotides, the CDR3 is TGTGCCAGCAGCTTAGAACTAGCGGGGGGTTCCGAGCAGTACTTC.

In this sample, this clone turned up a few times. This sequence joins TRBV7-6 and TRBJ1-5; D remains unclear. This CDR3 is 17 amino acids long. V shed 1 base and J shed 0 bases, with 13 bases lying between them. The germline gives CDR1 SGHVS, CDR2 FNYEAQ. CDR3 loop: CASSLGGLRDSNQPQHF. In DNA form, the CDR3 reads TGTGCCAGCAGCTTAGGAGGCCTCCGCGATAGCAATCAGCCCCAGCATTTT.

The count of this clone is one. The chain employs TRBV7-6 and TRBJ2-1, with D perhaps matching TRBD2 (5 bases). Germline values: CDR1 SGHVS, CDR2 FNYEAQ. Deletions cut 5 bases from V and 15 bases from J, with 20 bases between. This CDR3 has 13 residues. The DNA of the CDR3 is TGTGCCAGCAGCGCCGGGATGAGTACCGAAGCGTTCTTC. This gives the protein CASSAGMSTEAFF.

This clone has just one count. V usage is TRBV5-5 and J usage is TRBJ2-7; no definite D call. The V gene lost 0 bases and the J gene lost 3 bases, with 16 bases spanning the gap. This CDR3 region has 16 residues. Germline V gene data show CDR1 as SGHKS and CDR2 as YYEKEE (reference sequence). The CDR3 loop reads CASSLASGRSLYEQYF. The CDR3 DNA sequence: TGTGCCAGCAGCTTGGCCTCGGGTAGGAGTCTCTACGAGCAGTACTTC.

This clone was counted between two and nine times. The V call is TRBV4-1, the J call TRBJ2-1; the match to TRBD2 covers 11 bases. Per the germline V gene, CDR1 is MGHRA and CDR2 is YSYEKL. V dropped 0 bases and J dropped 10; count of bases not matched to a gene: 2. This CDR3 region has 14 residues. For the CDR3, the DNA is TGCGCCAGCAGCCAAGAAGGGACTAGCGGAGAGCAGTTCTTC. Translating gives CASSQEGTSGEQFF.

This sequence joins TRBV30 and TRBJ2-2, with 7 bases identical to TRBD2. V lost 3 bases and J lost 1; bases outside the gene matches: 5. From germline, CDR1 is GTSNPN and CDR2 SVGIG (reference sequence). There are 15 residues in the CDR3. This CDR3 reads CAWSGEGRNTGELFF. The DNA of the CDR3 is TGTGCCTGGAGCGGGGAGGGAAGGAACACCGGGGAGCTGTTTTTT.

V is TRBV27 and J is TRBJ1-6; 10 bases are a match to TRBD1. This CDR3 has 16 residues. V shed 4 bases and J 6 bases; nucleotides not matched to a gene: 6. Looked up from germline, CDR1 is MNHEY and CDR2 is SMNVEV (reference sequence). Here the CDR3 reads CASSSTRQGANSPLHF. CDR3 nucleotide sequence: TGTGCCAGCAGTTCGACCAGACAGGGGGCTAATTCACCCCTCCACTTT.

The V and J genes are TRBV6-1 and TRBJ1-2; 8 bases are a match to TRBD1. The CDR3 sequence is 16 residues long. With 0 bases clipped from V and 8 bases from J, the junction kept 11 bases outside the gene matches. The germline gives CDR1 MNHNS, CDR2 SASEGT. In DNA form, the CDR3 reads TGTGCCAGCAGTGAAGCCCCTTGGGGGCAGGGGGCGGGCTACACCTTC. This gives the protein CASSEAPWGQGAGYTF.

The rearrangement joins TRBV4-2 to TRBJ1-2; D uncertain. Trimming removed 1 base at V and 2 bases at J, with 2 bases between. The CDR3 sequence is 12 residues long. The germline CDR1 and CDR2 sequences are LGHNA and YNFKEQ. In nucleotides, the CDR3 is TGTGCCAGCAGCCAAGCAAACTATGGCTACACCTTC. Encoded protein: CASSQANYGYTF.

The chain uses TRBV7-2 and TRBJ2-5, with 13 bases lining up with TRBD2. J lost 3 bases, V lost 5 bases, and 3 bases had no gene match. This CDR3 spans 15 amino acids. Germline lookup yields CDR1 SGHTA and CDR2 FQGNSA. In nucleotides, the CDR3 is TGTGCCAGCAGCCCGGGACTAGCGGGGAAAGAGACCCAGTACTTC. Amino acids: CASSPGLAGKETQYF.

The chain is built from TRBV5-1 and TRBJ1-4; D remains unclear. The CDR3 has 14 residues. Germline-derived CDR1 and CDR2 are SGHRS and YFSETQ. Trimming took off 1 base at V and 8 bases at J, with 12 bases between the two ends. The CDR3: CASSLSVLSEKLFF. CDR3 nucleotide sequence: TGCGCCAGCAGCTTGTCGGTGTTGTCGGAAAAACTGTTTTTT.

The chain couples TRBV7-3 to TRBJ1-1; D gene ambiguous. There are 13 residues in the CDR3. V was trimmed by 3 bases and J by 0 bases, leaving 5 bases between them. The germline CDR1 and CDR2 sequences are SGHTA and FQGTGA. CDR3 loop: CASSFQVNTEAFF. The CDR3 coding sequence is TGTGCCAGCAGCTTCCAGGTGAACACTGAAGCTTTCTTT.

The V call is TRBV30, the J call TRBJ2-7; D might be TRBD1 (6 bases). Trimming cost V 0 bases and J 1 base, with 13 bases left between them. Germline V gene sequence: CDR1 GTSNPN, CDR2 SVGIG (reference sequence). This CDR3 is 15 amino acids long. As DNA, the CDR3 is TGTGCCTGGAGTGTAGGGCAGGGGCAATCCTACGAGCAGTACTTC. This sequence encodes CAWSVGQGQSYEQYF. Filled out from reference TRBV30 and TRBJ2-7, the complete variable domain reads SQTIHQWPATLVQPVGSPLSLECTVEGTSNPNLYWYRQAAGRGLQLLFYSVGIGQISSEVPQNLSASRPQDRQFILSSKKLLLSDSGFYLCAWSVGQGQSYEQYFGPGTRLTVT.

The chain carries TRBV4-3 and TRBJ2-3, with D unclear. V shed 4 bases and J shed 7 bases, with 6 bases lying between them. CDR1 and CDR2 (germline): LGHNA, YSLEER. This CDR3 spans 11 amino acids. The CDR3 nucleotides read TGCGCCAGCAGCCTCCAGAATACGCAGTATTTT. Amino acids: CASSLQNTQYF.

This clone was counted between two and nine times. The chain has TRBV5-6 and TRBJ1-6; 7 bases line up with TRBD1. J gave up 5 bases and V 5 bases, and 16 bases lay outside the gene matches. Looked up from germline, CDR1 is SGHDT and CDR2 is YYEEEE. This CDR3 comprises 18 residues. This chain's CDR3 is CASSGIFDRDLNNSPLHF. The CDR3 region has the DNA TGTGCCAGCAGTGGGATTTTTGACAGGGACCTTAATAATTCACCCCTCCACTTT.

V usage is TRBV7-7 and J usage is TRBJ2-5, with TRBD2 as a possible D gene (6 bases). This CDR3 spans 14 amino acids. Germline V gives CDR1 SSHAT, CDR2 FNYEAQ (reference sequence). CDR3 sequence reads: CASAPPGLLETQYF. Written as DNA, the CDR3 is TGTGCTAGCGCCCCTCCGGGACTGTTGGAGACCCAGTACTTC.

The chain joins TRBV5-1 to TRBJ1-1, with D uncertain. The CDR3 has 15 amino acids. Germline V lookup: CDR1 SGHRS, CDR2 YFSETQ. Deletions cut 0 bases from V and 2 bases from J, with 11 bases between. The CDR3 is CASSLGHVQNTEAFF. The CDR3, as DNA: TGCGCCAGCAGCTTGGGACACGTCCAAAACACTGAAGCTTTCTTT.

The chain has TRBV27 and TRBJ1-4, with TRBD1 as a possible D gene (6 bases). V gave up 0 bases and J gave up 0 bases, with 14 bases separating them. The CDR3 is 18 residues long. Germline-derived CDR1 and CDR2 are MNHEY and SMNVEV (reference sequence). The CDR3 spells CASSLSIRTVATNEKLFF. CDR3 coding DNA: TGTGCCAGCAGTTTATCCATCCGGACAGTTGCAACTAATGAAAAACTGTTTTTT.

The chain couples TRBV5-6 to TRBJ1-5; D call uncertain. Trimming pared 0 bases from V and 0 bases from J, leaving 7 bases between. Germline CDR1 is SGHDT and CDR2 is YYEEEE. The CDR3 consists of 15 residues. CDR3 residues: CASSLGQFSNQPQHF. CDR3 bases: TGTGCCAGCAGCTTGGGCCAGTTTAGCAATCAGCCCCAGCATTTT.